This T cell receptor beta chain was retrieved from a study of blood T cells in healthy people across ages. For the study at large: Roughly one uniquely barcoded beta molecule per two T cells was captured.

Russia was home to the donors, healthy Caucasian individuals aged roughly 6 to 100. The sample holds a few counts of this clonotype. A sample-barcoded 5' primer and a J-beta primer mix were used in a second PCR of roughly 7 to 11 cycles. Each CDR3 protein gets one entry after TCRdb re-called the 5' RACE reads with MiXCR. Here the sample spans about 1.8 million distinct CDR3 sequences, less than 50% being singletons. CDR3 length: 15 residues. Germline-derived CDR1 and CDR2 are MNHEY and SVGEGT. V gave up 5 bases and J gave up 3 bases; unmatched junction bases: 7. Sequencing used blood. The clonotype was recovered from a woman in her thirties or forties in good health. This chain uses TRBV6-2 or TRBV6-3 with TRBJ2-7; TRBD2 matches at 10 bases. The CDR3 coding sequence is TGTGCCAGCAGTAATGGTCGACTAGCGGGCTACGAGCAGTACTTC. The encoded protein is CASSNGRLAGYEQYF.